This T cell receptor beta chain appears in the sequencing data of a study of blood T cell repertoires in COVID-19. About the research overall: Samples came from the United States, Italy and Spain, spanning acute and convalescent COVID-19. PBMCs, B-cell-depleted T cells, or T cells provided the cDNA or gDNA that made up the material.

Per germline, CDR1 ENHRY and CDR2 SYGVKD. The ends were cut back, 9 bases at V and 6 bases at J, with 18 bases in the middle. This CDR3 region has 14 residues. This clone appeared once. Produced via immunoSEQ multiplex PCR; TCRdb's table is partial and in-frame only. The profile covers approximately 100,000 clones, with less than 85% appearing a single time and roughly a sixth taken by the ten largest. V usage is TRBV10-3 and J usage is TRBJ1-5; D is ambiguous. The specimen was peripheral blood. The TCR was taken from a woman in her sixties or seventies with acute or convalescent COVID-19. CDR3 DNA sequence: TGTGCCATTAGGCCGGGAGGTTTGGGTCAGCCCCAGCATTTT. As protein: CAIRPGGLGQPQHF.